A selection of T cell receptor beta chains follows, all from one sample in a study of early T cells in non-severe SARS-CoV-2 infection. MiXCR, applied by TCRdb to the 5' RACE reads, yields one record per CDR3 protein. Among 55,000 to 70,000 distinct CDR3 sequences listed, more than 10% were seen once. The material sequenced was whole blood. These receptors were collected from an adult who was a healthcare worker with PCR-confirmed SARS-CoV-2 infection or an uninfected control (not recorded which). Both conserved end residues are part of each CDR3. Each record gives: clone size, D gene, V gene, J gene, CDR3 DNA, CDR3 protein. A D gene is named only where the DNA matches it firmly. The size of a clone is reported for some rows only, either as once, few or many, or as a class for expanded clones.

many	-	TRBV10-1	TRBJ1-1	TGCGCCAGCAGTGCCGCAGGGAAAACTGAAGCTTTCTTT	CASSAAGKTEAFF
many	-	TRBV10-3	TRBJ1-4	TGTGCCATCAGTGAGTCGGCCAGGGAAAATGATAAACTGTTTTTT	CAISESARENDKLFF
-	TRBD2	TRBV6-6	TRBJ2-1	TGTGCCAGCAGCCGGGGACTAGCGGGGGGGAATGAGCAGTTCTTC	CASSRGLAGGNEQFF
-	-	TRBV7-2	TRBJ2-7	TGTGCCAGCAGCTTAGCGGGTTTACCCTCCTCCTACGAGCAGTACTTC	CASSLAGLPSSYEQYF
-	-	TRBV5-4	TRBJ1-1	TGTGCCAGCAGCTTGTTGGACACTGAAGCTTTCTTT	CASSLLDTEAFF
few	-	TRBV24-1	TRBJ2-1	TGTGCCACCAGTGATAGTGGTGAGCAGTTCTTC	CATSDSGEQFF
few	-	TRBV3-1	TRBJ2-5	TGTGCCAGCAGCCAAGCCGGGACACGACAAGAGACCCAGTACTTC	CASSQAGTRQETQYF
many	-	TRBV5-1	TRBJ2-2	TGCGCCAGCAGCCTCTGGAACACCGGGGAGCTGTTTTTT	CASSLWNTGELFF
few	TRBD1	TRBV29-1	TRBJ2-3	TGCAGCGTTAGACAGGGGGCAGGGGATACGCAGTATTTT	CSVRQGAGDTQYF
few	-	TRBV13	TRBJ2-3	TGTGCCAGCAACAAGGGGGGTGGAGCCACAGATACGCAGTATTTT	CASNKGGGATDTQYF
many	-	TRBV5-1	TRBJ1-1	TGCGCCAGCAGCCCCGGCTGGCCCGGGAACACTGAAGCTTTCTTT	CASSPGWPGNTEAFF